These 3 T cell receptor beta chains came from one sample sequenced in a study of CXCR3-negative and CXCR3-positive naive CD8 T cells. The authors made the TRB cDNA libraries by 5' RACE using UMI labels. TCRdb processed the 5' RACE reads again and assigns one entry to each CDR3 protein, with no DNA. The table for this sample gives more than 50,000 distinct CDR3 sequences. The sample was naive CXCR3- CD8+ T cells from blood. Sample subset: CD45RO-CCR7+CD27+CD95- naive CD8+ T cells lacking CXCR3 (TNR3-). These receptors were collected from a human donor in good health. Some clones in this sample may be carry-over from other donors' samples.

V is TRBV29-1 and J is TRBJ2-2; TCRdb's D call of TRBD2 is untestable without DNA. From germline, CDR1 is SQVTM and CDR2 ANQGSEA. This CDR3 has 16 amino acids. CDR3 sequence reads: CSAGTSGGGSTGELFF.

V is TRBV4-2 and J is TRBJ1-2; the TCRdb call, TRBD1, lacks DNA for checking. Looked up from germline, CDR1 is LGHNA and CDR2 is YNFKEQ. The CDR3 consists of 15 residues. The CDR3 sequence: CASSTLTGADYGYTF.

V is TRBV28 and J is TRBJ2-1. CDR3 size: 13 residues. Germline values: CDR1 MDHEN, CDR2 SYDVKM. CDR3 protein: CASSLSEYNEQFF.